Here is one T cell receptor beta chain with its context. This clonotype was seen at least ten times. What this receptor recognizes is not known. The record has no base qualities; no much larger clone is one base away. These data are taken from a study of T cell repertoires in cytomegalovirus infection (dated by TCRdb to the late 2010s). Notes on the research overall: The peptide stimulations were aimed at well-studied HLA-B-restricted epitopes as well as recently identified HLA-C-restricted CMV epitopes, whose presentation resists viral immunomodulation. The HLA type of each donor mattered for the analysis, because public TCR beta signatures pointed to carriage of CMV infection along with the matching HLA type.

Summary of the overall study and its limitations: The ex vivo response was dominated by HLA-C-restricted CMV-specific TCR beta clonotypes, and the single most frequent clonotype in two of eight donors was supplied by these HLA-C-restricted clonotypes. Cumulative frequency of public TCR beta family members discriminated carriers of CMV infection plus the relevant HLA type in this cohort and an independent approximately 400-donor cohort.

The run used an Illumina HiSeq 1500. TCRdb reran the public reads through fastp at Q25 and MiXCR, keeping productive beta chains. Every distinct CDR3 protein forms one entry, paired with its most common genes and DNA. The sample contains about 340,000 distinct CDR3 sequences, just under 30% of them found a single time. The ten largest clones represent around 19% of the sample. V is shortened by 1 base, J by 2 bases, and the region joining them spans 5 bases. CDR1 is given as SGHTA and CDR2 as FQGNSA, both from the germline V gene. The CDR3 goes from the cysteine to the phenylalanine over 13 residues. Left in the record is the CDR3 DNA by itself, 39 bases read in frame from the first base. The treatment or condition label, as the study defines it: in vitro stimulation with specific CMV peptide epitopes to enrich CMV-specific T cells.

This TCR was sampled from a human donor in good health (CMV status not recorded). Some clones in this sample may be carry-over from other donors' samples. Sequencing was performed on cultured PBMCs, taken from culture after CMV antigen stimulation. The V and J genes are TRBV7-2 and TRBJ2-5, with the identity of the D gene unclear. The base sequence is TGTGCCAGCAGCTTAGATACTCAAGAGACCCAGTACTTC. It specifies CASSLDTQETQYF.